These T cell receptor beta chains were read from a single sample in a study of cytomegalovirus exposure and HLA in healthy donors. Libraries were prepared by immunoSEQ multiplex PCR; TCRdb keeps only in-frame clonotypes and omits some of them. The data hold approximately 58,000 clones, with 83% observed a single time. The sequencing sample was made of PBMCs. The source of these receptors is a man aged 30-40 years in good health and CMV-seronegative. The CDR3 runs from the conserved cysteine through the conserved F or W. A D gene is named only where the DNA matches it firmly. Some rows mark clone size as missing; the rest say once, few, many or name a class of expanded clone.

v_gene	j_gene	abundance	d_gene	CDR3aa	CDR3nt
TRBV9	TRBJ2-3	.	.	CASSVASTDTQYF	TGTGCCAGCAGCGTAGCGAGCACAGATACGCAGTATTTT
TRBV18	TRBJ1-2	.	.	CASSPGRQDYGYTF	TGTGCCAGCTCACCTGGTCGGCAGGACTATGGCTACACCTTC
TRBV4-2	TRBJ1-6	.	.	CASSQDMASNSPLHF	TGTGCCAGCAGCCAAGATATGGCATCTAATTCACCCCTCCACTTT
TRBV6-6	TRBJ2-3	few	.	CASSLSTDTQYF	TGTGCCAGCAGCCTGAGCACAGATACGCAGTATTTT
TRBV27	TRBJ2-1	.	TRBD2	CASSLAGGSYNEQFF	TGTGCCAGCAGCTTAGCGGGAGGCAGCTACAATGAGCAGTTCTTC
TRBV7-2	TRBJ1-6	.	.	CASSLHGSYNSPLHF	TGTGCCAGCAGCTTACACGGTTCCTATAATTCACCCCTCCACTTT
TRBV28	TRBJ1-2	once	TRBD1	CASGRQTTGARSYTF	TGTGCCAGCGGGAGGCAAACGACAGGGGCCCGAAGCTACACCTTC
TRBV7-3	TRBJ2-4	.	TRBD2	CASSPISGGAGIQYF	TGTGCCAGCAGCCCTATTAGCGGGGGGGCAGGCATTCAGTACTTC
TRBV5-1	TRBJ2-5	.	TRBD1	CASSVRQGPEAQYF	TGCGCCAGCAGCGTAAGACAGGGTCCGGAGGCCCAGTACTTC
TRBV7-2	TRBJ2-7	.	TRBD1	CASSFGQGTYEQYF	TGTGCCAGCAGCTTCGGACAGGGTACCTACGAGCAGTACTTC
TRBV5-5	TRBJ2-7	.	TRBD2	CASSLVLGGSSYEQYF	TGTGCCAGCAGCCTGGTGTTGGGCGGGAGCTCCTACGAGCAGTACTTC
TRBV19	TRBJ1-1	.	TRBD1	CASKKGATDEAFF	TGTGCCAGTAAGAAGGGGGCGACAGACGAAGCTTTCTTT
TRBV4-1	TRBJ2-1	.	TRBD2	CASQGLAVLSSYNEQFF	TGCGCCAGTCAAGGACTAGCGGTTTTGAGCTCCTACAATGAGCAGTTCTTC
TRBV19	TRBJ2-4	.	.	CASSIGTENIQYF	TGTGCCAGTAGTATAGGGACTGAAAACATTCAGTACTTC
TRBV5-1	TRBJ2-1	.	TRBD1	CASSLWQGENNEQFF	TGCGCCAGCAGCTTGTGGCAGGGGGAGAACAATGAGCAGTTCTTC
TRBV13	TRBJ2-3	.	.	CASSPERITDTQYF	TGTGCCAGCAGCCCCGAGCGGATCACAGATACGCAGTATTTT
TRBV5-1	TRBJ2-7	.	.	CASSPDYSFYEQYF	TGCGCCAGTAGCCCGGACTACTCTTTCTACGAGCAGTACTTC
TRBV2	TRBJ2-7	few	TRBD1	CASSESIQGFYEQYF	TGTGCCAGCAGTGAATCGATACAGGGGTTTTACGAGCAGTACTTC
TRBV27	TRBJ1-5	.	.	CASSPQGSNQPQHF	TGTGCCAGCAGTCCACAGGGTAGCAATCAGCCCCAGCATTTT
TRBV19	TRBJ2-5	.	.	CASSIVFTGLGAGETQYF	TGTGCCAGTAGTATAGTTTTCACGGGCCTAGGGGCGGGGGAGACCCAGTACTTC
TRBV27	TRBJ2-6	once	.	CASSWLGAGANVLTF	TGTGCCAGCAGCTGGCTAGGGGCTGGGGCCAACGTCCTGACTTTC
TRBV2	TRBJ1-3	.	.	CASSLLRGEGSGNTIYF	TGTGCCAGCAGCCTACTCAGGGGCGAGGGCTCTGGAAACACCATATATTTT
TRBV7-2	TRBJ1-1	.	.	CASSLVRDTEAFF	TGTGCCAGCAGCTTAGTCAGGGACACTGAAGCTTTCTTT
TRBV6-1	TRBJ1-5	.	TRBD1	CASTPQGGSNQPQHF	TGTGCCAGCACCCCCCAGGGGGGTTCCAATCAGCCCCAGCATTTT
TRBV2	TRBJ1-1	.	.	CASSPSGVRTNTEAFF	TGTGCCAGCAGTCCCTCAGGGGTTCGCACGAACACTGAAGCTTTCTTT
TRBV18	TRBJ2-5	.	.	CASSPPRGREKETQYF	TGTGCCAGCTCACCCCCGCGGGGGCGCGAAAAAGAGACCCAGTACTTC
TRBV6-1	TRBJ2-7	.	TRBD1	CASSEPVGGWSYEQYF	TGTGCCAGCAGTGAGCCGGTAGGGGGCTGGTCCTACGAGCAGTACTTC
TRBV23-1	TRBJ1-1	.	.	CASMARGMNTEAFF	TGCGCCAGCATGGCCAGGGGCATGAACACTGAAGCTTTCTTT
TRBV10-3	TRBJ2-1	.	TRBD2	CAISGTSGDNEQFF	TGTGCCATCAGTGGGACTAGCGGAGACAATGAGCAGTTCTTC
TRBV4-1	TRBJ2-7	.	.	CASSQDRSSYEQYF	TGCGCCAGCAGCCAAGACCGGAGCTCCTACGAGCAGTACTTC
TRBV10-2	TRBJ2-3	.	TRBD1	CASSVGGQGTDTQYF	TGCGCCAGCAGTGTGGGGGGACAGGGGACAGATACGCAGTATTTT
TRBV7-2	TRBJ1-1	.	.	CASSSTGANTEAFF	TGTGCCAGCAGCTCGACAGGAGCGAACACTGAAGCTTTCTTT
TRBV19	TRBJ1-5	.	.	CASSIEGQTYSNQPQHF	TGTGCCAGTAGTATAGAAGGACAAACTTATAGCAATCAGCCCCAGCATTTT
TRBV25-1	TRBJ1-6	.	.	CASSEPGRRDNSPLHF	TGTGCCAGCAGTGAACCAGGGAGGCGGGATAATTCACCCCTCCACTTT